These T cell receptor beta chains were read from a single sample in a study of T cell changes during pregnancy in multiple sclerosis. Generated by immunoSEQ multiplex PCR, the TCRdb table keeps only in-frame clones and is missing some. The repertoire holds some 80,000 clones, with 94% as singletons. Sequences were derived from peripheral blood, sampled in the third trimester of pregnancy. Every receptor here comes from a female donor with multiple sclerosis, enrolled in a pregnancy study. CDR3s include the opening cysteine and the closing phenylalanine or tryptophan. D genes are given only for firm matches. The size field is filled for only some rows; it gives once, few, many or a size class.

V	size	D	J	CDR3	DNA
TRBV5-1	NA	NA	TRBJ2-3	CASSSEDTQYF	TGCGCCAGCAGCTCAGAAGATACGCAGTATTTT
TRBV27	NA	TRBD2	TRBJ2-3	CASTVLGLAGGTSTDTQYF	TGTGCCAGCACCGTACTGGGACTAGCGGGGGGCACTAGCACAGATACGCAGTATTTT
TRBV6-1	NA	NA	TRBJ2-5	CASSGGGEETQYF	TGTGCCAGCAGTGGGGGCGGGGAGGAGACCCAGTACTTC
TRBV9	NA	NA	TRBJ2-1	CASSTGGVSNEQFF	TGTGCCAGCAGCACCGGGGGAGTAAGCAATGAGCAGTTCTTC
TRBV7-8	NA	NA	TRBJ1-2	CASSLRERDGYTF	TGTGCCAGCAGCTTACGGGAAAGGGATGGCTACACCTTC
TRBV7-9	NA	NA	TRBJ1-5	CASSGSSGRNQPQHF	TGTGCCAGCAGCGGGAGTTCTGGTCGCAATCAGCCCCAGCATTTT
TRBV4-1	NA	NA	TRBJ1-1	CASSQVQNTEAFF	TGCGCCAGCAGCCAAGTTCAGAACACTGAAGCTTTCTTT
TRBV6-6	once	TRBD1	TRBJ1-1	CASSRTGATEAFF	TGTGCCAGCAGTAGGACAGGGGCCACTGAAGCTTTCTTT
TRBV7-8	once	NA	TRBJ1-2	CASSLVSAGDYGYTF	TGTGCCAGCAGCTTAGTATCCGCAGGGGACTATGGCTACACCTTC
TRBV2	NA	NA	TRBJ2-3	CASRYTKGDTQYF	TGTGCCAGCAGGTACACAAAGGGGGATACGCAGTATTTT
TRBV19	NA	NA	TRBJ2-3	CASTFGTRQGAFTDTQYF	TGTGCCAGTACCTTTGGGACTCGACAGGGAGCCTTCACAGATACGCAGTATTTT
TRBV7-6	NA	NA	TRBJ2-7	CASSSQGPYEQYF	TGTGCCAGCAGCTCCCAGGGGCCCTACGAGCAGTACTTC
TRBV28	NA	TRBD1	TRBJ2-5	CASSATGQPQETQYF	TGTGCCAGCAGTGCCACGGGACAGCCACAAGAGACCCAGTACTTC
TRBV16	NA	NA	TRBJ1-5	CASSHTSWPQHF	TGTGCCAGCAGCCACACGAGTTGGCCCCAGCATTTT
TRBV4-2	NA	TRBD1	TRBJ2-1	CASNAGGYNEQFF	TGTGCCAGCAACGCAGGGGGTTACAATGAGCAGTTCTTC
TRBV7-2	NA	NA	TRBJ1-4	CARRASCEKLFF	TGTGCCAGGCGGGCGTCTTGCGAAAAACTGTTTTTT
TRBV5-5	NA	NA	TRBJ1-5	CASSSERVANQPQHF	TGTGCCAGCAGCTCAGAGAGGGTAGCGAATCAGCCCCAGCATTTT
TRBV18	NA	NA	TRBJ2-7	CASSRDTSYEQYF	TGTGCCAGCTCAAGGGACACCTCCTACGAGCAGTACTTC
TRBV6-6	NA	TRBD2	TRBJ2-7	CASSLSPGGLGYEQYF	TGTGCCAGCAGCCTTTCCCCGGGGGGGCTTGGCTACGAGCAGTACTTC
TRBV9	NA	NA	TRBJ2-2	CASSVGDTGELFF	TGTGCCAGCAGCGTAGGAGACACCGGGGAGCTGTTTTTT
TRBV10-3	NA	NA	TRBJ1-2	CAISAPTASANYGYTF	TGTGCCATCAGTGCCCCGACGGCCAGCGCTAACTATGGCTACACCTTC
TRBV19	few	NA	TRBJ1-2	CASTIDSLSYTF	TGTGCCAGTACCATCGACAGCCTGAGCTACACCTTC
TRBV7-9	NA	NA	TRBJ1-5	CASTSAGGGQPQHF	TGTGCCAGCACCTCTGCGGGGGGAGGCCAGCCCCAGCATTTT
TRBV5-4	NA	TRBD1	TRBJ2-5	CASSQGQGREETQYF	TGTGCCAGCAGCCAAGGACAGGGACGGGAAGAGACCCAGTACTTC
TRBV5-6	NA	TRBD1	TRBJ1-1	CASSRGTGGLTEAFF	TGTGCCAGCAGCCGGGGGACAGGGGGCTTGACTGAAGCTTTCTTT
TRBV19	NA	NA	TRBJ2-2	CASSPENTGELFF	TGTGCCAGTAGCCCAGAGAACACCGGGGAGCTGTTTTTT